This T cell receptor beta chain derives from a study of shared clonotypes between healthy human individuals (dated by TCRdb to about 2020). Describing the broader study: Two women and a few men aged 18 to 49 years were included in the cohort. Different laboratories and diverse techniques were used to prepare libraries and sequence TCR repertoires, to increase sequencing depth and limit assay-specific biases. The study deeply sequenced blood TCR repertoires of about 5 healthy adults to estimate repertoire size and the extent of clonotype sharing between individuals. Per donor, three plates each were used for CD4 naive and CD4 memory, two for CD8 naive, and one for CD8 memory. Each donor's leukapheresis produced roughly between roughly 0.85 and 10 billion PBMCs.

The CDR3 runs 14 amino acids, cysteine and phenylalanine included. The entry retains the CDR3 DNA only, 42 bases that are in frame from base 1. Looking up the germline V gene (reference sequence) yields CDR1 SEHNR and CDR2 FQNEAQ. At the junction V is shortened by 5 bases and J by 1 base; bases outside the gene matches: 4. For this clone: What antigen it recognizes has not been identified. No base quality information exists; no much larger clone differs at one position.

Study-level results and caveats: Pairwise subsampling indicated that sequencing depth was expected to affect the degree of clonotype sharing among donors. Because the study included only a small number of donors, the genetic and exposure-history diversity represented was limited. Sampling was restricted to blood, and TCR repertoires in tissue are likely to differ from TCR repertoires in blood. Naive subsets generally had larger estimated clonotype richness than memory subsets did. Rarefaction of sorted-subset datasets indicated incomplete sequencing despite the large sequencing depth. Across several donors, 4.5% to 6.5% of naive CD4, approximately 3.6% of naive CD8, under 2.5% of memory CD4, and 0.4% to 0.45% of memory CD8 clonotypes were shared. Higher generation probabilities were observed for clonotypes shared by all four sorted-subset donors than for non-shared clonotypes.

Using the deep immunoSEQ assay, TCR CDR3 regions were amplified from genomic DNA by multiplex PCR. Genomic DNA extracted from each cell subset was distributed evenly over all wells of several immunoSEQ 96-well plates, and each plate served as one replicate. For sorted subsets, approximately 200 ng of genomic DNA, equivalent to 25,000 to 30,000 T cell genomes, went into each replicate PCR. Purified libraries were measured with a Qubit 3.0 fluorometer, size-checked on a Bioanalyzer 2100, and measured again with the KAPA Library Quantification kit. Each immunoSEQ 96-well plate was sequenced on its own single-read 150-cycle Illumina NextSeq 550 flow cell. Per the source publication's procedure: Because the immunoSEQ output held only junctional sequences and lacked quality scores, the filtering could not match the filtering applied to full-length reads. Sequences were annotated with PyIR, a Python wrapper for IgBLAST v1.9, using IMGT germline references to assign V/J genes and CDR3. Reads with weak V/J assignments (E-value above 1e-6), missing CDR3, stop codons, out-of-frame junctions, or ambiguous translated residues were removed. V3J clonotypes were defined by identical inferred V gene, J gene, and CDR3 amino acid sequence. The percentage overlap between two repertoires was calculated by dividing the number of shared unique clonotypes by the size of the smaller repertoire. Repertoire richness was assessed with RTK rarefaction, the Chao1 estimator, and Recon v2.1 estimates of unobserved clonotypes. OLGA was used to compute generation probabilities for all TCRbeta clonotypes that the gDNA method yielded from a few donors. TCRdb stores this immuneACCESS table with in-frame sequences only. Part of the clones is absent; in the studies checked, under half of the shortfall reflects unresolved V genes, and no reason is known for the rest. Clone size and the V and J calls come from that table; the DNA yielded D and trimming. Here the sample has millions of clones; about 94% occur a single time. The top ten constitute around 1.1% of the sample.

For the CD8 naive samples, CD45RO-negative cells were positively selected for CCR7, yielding a CD45RA+CCR7+ population from which TemRA cells were excluded. The donors were healthy, HIV-negative adults with no recently reported acute infections or vaccinations. All donors were Caucasian adults living in Nashville, Tennessee, USA. After blood collection by leukapheresis, PBMCs were isolated using Ficoll-Histopaque density gradient centrifugation and then cryopreserved in the vapor phase of liquid nitrogen. Analytical flow cytometry was used to check the purity and quantity of each magnetically sorted T cell population. From each sorted fraction, genomic DNA was isolated and quantified by UV absorbance on a Nanodrop 2000c.

The sequence was collected from a man between 18 and 35 years old in good health. The sample was naive CD8+ T cells sorted from blood. Read against the paper, the sample's cell subset or site label means: CD45RA+CCR7+. The V gene is TRBV7-9 and the J gene is TRBJ1-1; 7 middle bases align to TRBD1. At the DNA level, the sequence is TGTGCCAGCAGCACGGGACAGCCGAACACTGAAGCTTTCTTT. Translated, this gives CASSTGQPNTEAFF.